One and the same sample provided the 18 T cell receptor beta chains below, sequenced in a study of blood T cell repertoires in COVID-19. Here immunoSEQ multiplex PCR was the method, and the copy in TCRdb shows in-frame clones only, minus some. The sample lists some 250,000 clones; approximately 90% were seen once. Sequenced input: peripheral blood. These receptors all come from a middle-aged woman who had recovered from COVID-19.

This clone was seen only once. The chain links TRBV27 to TRBJ1-1; TRBD1 agrees at 8 bases. The germline V gene has CDR1 MNHEY and CDR2 SMNVEV (reference sequence). The V and J ends lost 4 bases and 1 base, in that order; junction bases with no gene match: 5. The CDR3 runs to 15 residues. CDR3 nucleotides: TGTGCCAGCAGTTCTGACAGGGGCCGGAACACTGAAGCTTTCTTT. It yields the protein CASSSDRGRNTEAFF.

The chain employs TRBV5-4 and TRBJ2-2; 14 nucleotides match TRBD2. Germline V lookup: CDR1 SGHNT, CDR2 YYREEE (reference sequence). Trimming took 4 bases from V and 6 from J; bases not matched to a gene: 5. This CDR3 spans 16 amino acids. For the CDR3, the DNA is TGTGCCAGCAGCCCCGGGGGACTAGCGGGAGCCGGGGAGCTGTTTTTT. The encoded protein is CASSPGGLAGAGELFF.

The chain recombines TRBV11-2 with TRBJ1-1; TRBD1 matches 9 bases. Germline V lookup: CDR1 SGHAT, CDR2 FQNNGV. V gave up 2 bases and J gave up 6 bases; unmatched junction bases: 1. The CDR3 consists of 13 residues. CDR3 sequence: CASSLTGGPEAFF. The CDR3 nucleotides are TGTGCCAGCAGCTTAACAGGGGGCCCTGAAGCTTTCTTT.

This clone was recorded once. The V call is TRBV19, the J call TRBJ2-7; 11 nucleotides line up with TRBD1. V lost 7 bases to trimming and J lost 1 base; unmatched junction nucleotides: 6. CDR1 and CDR2 (germline): LNHDA, SQIVND (reference sequence). This CDR3 comprises 15 residues. The CDR3 protein is CASNIGTGGSYEQYF. DNA for the CDR3: TGTGCCAGTAACATAGGGACAGGGGGATCCTACGAGCAGTACTTC.

The chain carries TRBV12-3 or TRBV12-4 and TRBJ1-2, with D tentatively TRBD1 (5 bases). Deletions cut 7 bases from V and 8 bases from J, with 17 bases between. The CDR3 has 13 amino acids. CDR3 sequence reads: CASTPTAEGGYTF. The CDR3 DNA reads as TGTGCCAGCACCCCGACGGCGGAGGGGGGCTACACCTTC.

There are a few counts of this clone. The rearrangement joins TRBV15 to TRBJ2-5; 11 nucleotides align to TRBD2. The J segment lost 2 bases and the V segment lost 5 bases, leaving 7 bases of the junction unmatched. Germline V gene sequence: CDR1 LNHNV, CDR2 YYDKDF (reference sequence). This CDR3 has 16 residues. DNA of the CDR3: TGTGCCACCAGCTCCCGACTAGCGGGACGGCAAGAGACCCAGTACTTC. This sequence encodes CATSSRLAGRQETQYF.

The chain combines TRBV19 with TRBJ2-2; 7 bases fit TRBD1. Germline values: CDR1 LNHDA, CDR2 SQIVND (reference sequence). The V segment lost 4 bases and the J segment 0 bases; nucleotides outside the gene matches: 2. This CDR3 region has 15 residues. The CDR3 DNA reads TGTGCCAGTAGTAGGGACAGCTCGAACACCGGGGAGCTGTTTTTT. It encodes CASSRDSSNTGELFF. The entire variable domain, with the rest obtained from reference TRBV19 and TRBJ2-2, is as follows: DGGITQSPKYLFRKEGQNVTLSCEQNLNHDAMYWYRQDPGQGLRLIYYSQIVNDFQKGDIAEGYSVSREKKESFPLTVTSAQKNPTAFYLCASSRDSSNTGELFFGEGSRLTVL.

This chain links TRBV10-3 with TRBJ2-3; 8 nucleotides match TRBD2. Germline trimming cut 7 bases from V and 3 bases from J; bases unmatched to any gene: 12. This CDR3 region has 16 residues. CDR1 is ENHRY, CDR2 SYGVKD, per germline. The CDR3 DNA reads as TGTGCCATCACCACTGGGGCTAGCGGGCAAACAGATACGCAGTATTTT. Translated: CAITTGASGQTDTQYF.

The V gene is TRBV6-5, the J gene TRBJ1-1; a weak D match, TRBD1 (5 bases). This CDR3 spans 11 amino acids. Germline V gene sequence: CDR1 MNHEY, CDR2 SVGAGI. Trimming took off 5 bases at V and 7 bases at J, with 8 bases between the two ends. The CDR3 DNA is TGTGCCAGCAGTCCCACAGGTGAAGCTTTCTTT. Translation gives CASSPTGEAFF.

The chain carries TRBV18 and TRBJ2-7; 11 bases map to TRBD2. The CDR3 covers 15 residues. Germline CDR1 KGHSH, CDR2 LQKENI. Germline trimming cut 0 bases from V and 6 bases from J; bases unmatched to any gene: 4. The CDR3 sequence is CASSPPGLAGGEQYF. The CDR3, as DNA: TGTGCCAGCTCACCACCCGGGCTAGCGGGAGGCGAGCAGTACTTC.

This clone was seen only a few times. V usage is TRBV5-4 and J usage is TRBJ1-2; 10 bases agree with TRBD1. With 4 bases clipped from V and 6 bases from J, the junction kept 12 bases outside the gene matches. The germline V gene has CDR1 SGHNT and CDR2 YYREEE (reference sequence). The CDR3 is 16 residues long. The CDR3 DNA follows: TGTGCCAGCAGCCCCTTCCCGGGACAGGGGACGGATGGCTACACCTTC. Translation gives CASSPFPGQGTDGYTF.

This sequence joins TRBV27 and TRBJ1-1; the D gene is possibly TRBD1 (5 bases). Germline V gene data show CDR1 as MNHEY and CDR2 as SMNVEV (reference sequence). Trimming took off 1 base at V and 0 bases at J, with 9 bases between the two ends. This CDR3 has 15 residues. The chain's CDR3 is CASSLYRGVNTEAFF. The CDR3 bases are TGTGCCAGCAGTTTATACCGGGGGGTGAACACTGAAGCTTTCTTT.

CDR3 region: CASSYSRRPQHF. CDR3 nucleotide sequence: TGTGCCAGCAGTTACTCGCGGCGGCCCCAGCATTTT. J is TRBJ1-5 and V is TRBV6-2 or TRBV6-3; D remains unclear. Trimming took 0 bases from V and 9 from J, leaving 6 bases between them. In germline, CDR1 is MNHEY, CDR2 SVGEGT. CDR3 length: 12 residues.

The rearrangement uses TRBV24-1 and TRBJ2-7; 10 bases align to TRBD2. Germline assignment: CDR1 KGHDR and CDR2 SFDVKD. V dropped 0 bases and J dropped 2; count of bases not matched to a gene: 9. CDR3 length equals 18 residues. The CDR3: CATSDLQIEGLAAYEQYV. The CDR3, as DNA: TGTGCCACCAGTGATTTGCAGATCGAAGGACTAGCGGCCTACGAGCAGTACGTC.

V gene TRBV19 combines with J gene TRBJ2-5; D is perhaps TRBD2 (6 bases). V lost 2 bases and J 2 bases, leaving 15 bases between the germline ends. Germline CDR1 is LNHDA and CDR2 is SQIVND (reference sequence). The CDR3 has 16 amino acids. The CDR3 reads CASSIMAFAGQETQYF. The CDR3 region has the DNA TGTGCCAGTAGTATAATGGCGTTTGCGGGACAAGAGACCCAGTACTTC.

The chain carries TRBV24-1 and TRBJ1-5, with 7 bases aligning to TRBD1. V lost 3 bases to trimming and J lost 3 bases; unmatched junction nucleotides: 4. Germline values: CDR1 KGHDR, CDR2 SFDVKD. This CDR3 has 15 residues. DNA for the CDR3: TGTGCCACCAGTGATCACAGGGGCCCCAATCAGCCCCAGCATTTT. Translating gives CATSDHRGPNQPQHF.

The chain carries TRBV3-1 (or the pseudogene TRBV3-2) and TRBJ1-6; 10 bases line up with TRBD1. Germline V gene data show CDR1 as LGHDT and CDR2 as YNNKEL (reference sequence). J was trimmed by 12 bases and V by 4 bases; bases with no gene match: 6. This CDR3 has 14 amino acids. The CDR3 sequence: CASSPGQGVGPLHF. In DNA, the CDR3 is TGTGCCAGCAGCCCCGGACAGGGGGTGGGACCCCTCCACTTT.

In DNA, the CDR3 is TGTGCCAGCAGCTTGGCCGCAGTGAGCACAGATACGCAGTATTTT. Translation gives CASSLAAVSTDTQYF. J is TRBJ2-3 and V is TRBV5-8; no clear D. Trimming pared 0 bases from V and 0 bases from J, leaving 8 bases between. This CDR3 has 15 residues. The germline gives CDR1 SGHTS, CDR2 YDEGEE.